This T cell receptor beta chain was recovered during a study of Graves' ophthalmopathy and Graves' hyperthyroidism. General study points: Ophthalmopathy versus stable hyperthyroidism: 13-signature model gave around 90% sensitivity, less than 83% specificity.

This clonotype was seen repeatedly, ten times or more. As yet, its antigen is unknown. The stable label applied to hyperthyroidism with no ophthalmopathy within 18 months of follow-up. Participants with hyperthyroidism, aged 18 to 65, were newly diagnosed with under 2 months' duration. Excluded: other autoimmune disease, uncontrolled infection, pregnancy or lactation. Trimming pared 3 bases from V and 0 bases from J, leaving 9 bases between. Germline CDR1 and CDR2: WSHSY and SAAADI. This CDR3 spans 15 amino acids. The TCR beta CDR3 regions underwent amplification from RNA transcripts. First-round RT-PCR relied on HTBI primers, and a second-round multiplex PCR came next. TCRdb fed the multiplex PCR reads into MiXCR, producing one record per CDR3 protein. Of hundreds of thousands of distinct CDR3 sequences in the sample, 15% were seen once.

This receptor was taken from a woman aged 18-30 years with stable Graves' hyperthyroidism. The specimen sequenced was peripheral blood. The genes are TRBV10-2 and TRBJ1-5; unclear D gene. The CDR3 region has the DNA TGCGCCAGCAGTGATTACCAATATAGCAATCAGCCCCAGCATTTT. Its protein product is CASSDYQYSNQPQHF.